Listed below are T cell receptor beta chains from one sample, sequenced in a study of T cells after yellow fever vaccination. TCRdb fed the 5' RACE reads into MiXCR, producing one record per CDR3 protein. The table records around 46,000 distinct CDR3 sequences, 7% to 9% of them present only once. The sequences come from CD8+ T cells sorted from PBMCs, collected more than 13 days after the first yellow fever vaccination. The source of these receptors is a man between 18 and 29 years old who received the YFV17D yellow fever vaccine. Each CDR3 is given with its conserved first and last residue. Fields, in order: clone size, V gene, D gene, J gene, CDR3 protein, CDR3 DNA. D genes are given only for firm matches. The size entry is marked missing in some rows and otherwise reads once, few, many or a size class.

abundance: many
v_gene: TRBV4-3
d_gene: TRBD1
j_gene: TRBJ1-1
CDR3aa: CASSPSGGLEAFF
CDR3nt: TGCGCCAGCAGCCCTTCAGGGGGACTTGAAGCTTTCTTT

abundance: many
v_gene: TRBV12-3/TRBV12-4
d_gene: NA
j_gene: TRBJ2-7
CDR3aa: CASSLSDFYEQYF
CDR3nt: TGTGCCAGCAGTTTATCGGATTTCTACGAGCAGTACTTC

abundance: few
v_gene: TRBV5-6
d_gene: NA
j_gene: TRBJ1-1
CDR3aa: CASSLVLQFPTEAFF
CDR3nt: TGTGCCAGCAGCTTGGTACTTCAATTTCCCACTGAAGCTTTCTTT

abundance: many
v_gene: TRBV5-1
d_gene: TRBD1
j_gene: TRBJ1-1
CDR3aa: CASSFRTGGTEAFF
CDR3nt: TGCGCCAGCAGCTTCAGGACAGGAGGCACTGAAGCTTTCTTT

abundance: many
v_gene: TRBV4-1
d_gene: NA
j_gene: TRBJ1-5
CDR3aa: CASSQDSIGTQPQHF
CDR3nt: TGCGCCAGCAGCCAAGATTCGATTGGGACTCAGCCCCAGCATTTT

abundance: many
v_gene: TRBV7-9
d_gene: NA
j_gene: TRBJ2-2
CDR3aa: CASSRLVGNTGELFF
CDR3nt: TGTGCCAGCAGCCGACTAGTTGGGAACACCGGGGAGCTGTTTTTT

abundance: many
v_gene: TRBV7-9
d_gene: NA
j_gene: TRBJ2-3
CDR3aa: CASSRTDTQYF
CDR3nt: TGTGCCAGCAGCCGTACAGATACGCAGTATTTT

abundance: few
v_gene: TRBV27
d_gene: NA
j_gene: TRBJ1-1
CDR3aa: CASSPLDRSGVTEAFF
CDR3nt: TGTGCCAGCAGTCCCCTGGACAGAAGCGGGGTCACTGAAGCTTTCTTT

abundance: many
v_gene: TRBV5-6
d_gene: TRBD2
j_gene: TRBJ2-1
CDR3aa: CASSFAGVIYNEQFF
CDR3nt: TGTGCCAGCAGCTTCGCGGGGGTTATCTACAATGAGCAGTTCTTC

abundance: many
v_gene: TRBV7-6
d_gene: NA
j_gene: TRBJ1-5
CDR3aa: CASGQYSNQPQHF
CDR3nt: TGTGCCAGCGGTCAATATAGCAATCAGCCCCAGCATTTT

abundance: many
v_gene: TRBV7-8
d_gene: TRBD1
j_gene: TRBJ1-6
CDR3aa: CASSLAWDRGYGSPLHF
CDR3nt: TGTGCCAGCAGCTTAGCGTGGGACAGGGGGTACGGTTCACCCCTCCACTTT

abundance: many
v_gene: TRBV4-1
d_gene: NA
j_gene: TRBJ2-2
CDR3aa: CASSQAMFSARGELFF
CDR3nt: TGCGCCAGCAGCCAAGCAATGTTCAGCGCCCGCGGGGAGCTGTTTTTT

abundance: many
v_gene: TRBV5-1
d_gene: TRBD1
j_gene: TRBJ2-7
CDR3aa: CASSPWDSNPFYEQYF
CDR3nt: TGCGCCAGCAGCCCATGGGACAGTAACCCCTTCTACGAGCAGTACTTC

abundance: many
v_gene: TRBV12-3/TRBV12-4
d_gene: NA
j_gene: TRBJ1-1
CDR3aa: CAIRMNTEAFF
CDR3nt: TGTGCCATCCGTATGAACACTGAAGCTTTCTTT

abundance: NA
v_gene: TRBV13
d_gene: NA
j_gene: TRBJ1-1
CDR3aa: CASSSRGGNTEAFF
CDR3nt: TGTGCCAGCAGCTCGAGGGGGGGGAACACTGAAGCTTTCTTT

abundance: many
v_gene: TRBV12-3/TRBV12-4
d_gene: NA
j_gene: TRBJ1-1
CDR3aa: CASSFVGLNTEAFF
CDR3nt: TGTGCCAGCAGTTTTGTCGGACTAAACACTGAAGCTTTCTTT

abundance: few
v_gene: TRBV9
d_gene: TRBD2
j_gene: TRBJ2-1
CDR3aa: CASSSPGTSGGASYNEQFF
CDR3nt: TGTGCCAGCAGCTCCCCTGGGACTAGCGGGGGGGCCTCCTACAATGAGCAGTTCTTC

abundance: NA
v_gene: TRBV4-3
d_gene: NA
j_gene: TRBJ2-2
CDR3aa: CASSQRPGTGELFF
CDR3nt: TGCGCCAGCAGCCAACGCCCAGGGACCGGGGAGCTGTTTTTT

abundance: many
v_gene: TRBV15
d_gene: NA
j_gene: TRBJ2-5
CDR3aa: CATSVDRRPQETQYF
CDR3nt: TGTGCCACCAGCGTTGACAGGAGACCTCAAGAGACCCAGTACTTC

abundance: NA
v_gene: TRBV6-2/TRBV6-3
d_gene: NA
j_gene: TRBJ2-2
CDR3aa: CASTFRPGQGPTGELFF
CDR3nt: TGTGCCAGCACCTTCAGGCCGGGGCAGGGGCCCACCGGGGAGCTGTTTTTT

abundance: many
v_gene: TRBV7-6
d_gene: NA
j_gene: TRBJ2-7
CDR3aa: CASSLEAGVPSYEQYF
CDR3nt: TGTGCCAGCAGCTTAGAGGCAGGCGTTCCTTCCTACGAGCAGTACTTC

abundance: many
v_gene: TRBV19
d_gene: NA
j_gene: TRBJ2-1
CDR3aa: CASSIFRNEQFF
CDR3nt: TGTGCCAGTAGTATATTTAGGAATGAGCAGTTCTTC

abundance: many
v_gene: TRBV4-2
d_gene: TRBD2
j_gene: TRBJ2-3
CDR3aa: CASSQDVVGLGIQDTQYF
CDR3nt: TGTGCCAGCAGCCAAGATGTTGTGGGACTAGGTATTCAAGATACGCAGTATTTT

abundance: NA
v_gene: TRBV12-3/TRBV12-4
d_gene: NA
j_gene: TRBJ1-4
CDR3aa: CASSLGTYGEKLFF
CDR3nt: TGTGCCAGCAGTTTAGGGACGTATGGGGAAAAACTGTTTTTT

abundance: many
v_gene: TRBV24-1
d_gene: TRBD2
j_gene: TRBJ2-2
CDR3aa: CATSDGGLAVPNTGELFF
CDR3nt: TGTGCCACCAGTGATGGGGGACTAGCGGTTCCGAACACCGGGGAGCTGTTTTTT

abundance: NA
v_gene: TRBV5-3
d_gene: NA
j_gene: TRBJ2-1
CDR3aa: CARSLLTSNEQFF
CDR3nt: TGTGCCAGAAGCCTCTTGACTAGCAATGAGCAGTTCTTC

abundance: many
v_gene: TRBV12-5
d_gene: TRBD1
j_gene: TRBJ2-5
CDR3aa: CASGRGGKETQYF
CDR3nt: TGTGCTAGTGGGAGAGGGGGCAAGGAGACCCAGTACTTC

abundance: many
v_gene: TRBV4-3
d_gene: TRBD2
j_gene: TRBJ2-2
CDR3aa: CASSQGSGLAGFAGELFF
CDR3nt: TGCGCCAGCAGCCAAGGGTCCGGACTAGCGGGTTTCGCCGGGGAGCTGTTTTTT

abundance: NA
v_gene: TRBV27
d_gene: TRBD1
j_gene: TRBJ1-2
CDR3aa: CASSPGTGAPYGYTF
CDR3nt: TGTGCCAGCAGTCCCGGGACAGGGGCCCCCTATGGCTACACCTTC

abundance: many
v_gene: TRBV5-1
d_gene: TRBD2
j_gene: TRBJ2-1
CDR3aa: CASSLGRRLAVYNEQFF
CDR3nt: TGCGCCAGCAGCTTGGGGCGGCGACTAGCGGTATACAATGAGCAGTTCTTC

abundance: many
v_gene: TRBV4-1
d_gene: NA
j_gene: TRBJ2-2
CDR3aa: CASSHARGTGELFF
CDR3nt: TGCGCCAGCAGCCACGCTAGGGGCACCGGGGAGCTGTTTTTT

abundance: many
v_gene: TRBV6-5
d_gene: NA
j_gene: TRBJ1-2
CDR3aa: CASSYSQGSGYTF
CDR3nt: TGTGCCAGCAGTTACTCACAGGGTAGTGGCTACACCTTC

abundance: NA
v_gene: TRBV18
d_gene: NA
j_gene: TRBJ2-6
CDR3aa: CASSPAGDFSGANVLTF
CDR3nt: TGTGCCAGCTCACCAGCAGGGGATTTCTCTGGGGCCAACGTCCTGACTTTC

abundance: NA
v_gene: TRBV20-1
d_gene: NA
j_gene: TRBJ2-7
CDR3aa: CSARKTGFYEQYF
CDR3nt: TGCAGTGCTAGAAAAACAGGGTTCTACGAGCAGTACTTC

abundance: many
v_gene: TRBV4-1
d_gene: NA
j_gene: TRBJ2-7
CDR3aa: CASSQVVRTASSYEQYF
CDR3nt: TGCGCCAGCAGCCAGGTTGTGAGGACGGCGAGCTCCTACGAGCAGTACTTC

abundance: many
v_gene: TRBV19
d_gene: TRBD1
j_gene: TRBJ2-5
CDR3aa: CASSIDRGMQETQYF
CDR3nt: TGTGCCAGTAGTATCGACAGGGGCATGCAAGAGACCCAGTACTTC

abundance: many
v_gene: TRBV27
d_gene: TRBD1
j_gene: TRBJ2-1
CDR3aa: CASSLAGQDLPPSF
CDR3nt: TGTGCCAGCAGTTTAGCGGGACAGGATCTTCCCCCGTCCTTC

abundance: many
v_gene: TRBV29-1
d_gene: TRBD2
j_gene: TRBJ2-3
CDR3aa: CSVEVTSAQYF
CDR3nt: TGCAGCGTTGAGGTTACTAGCGCGCAGTATTTT

abundance: NA
v_gene: TRBV24-1
d_gene: TRBD1
j_gene: TRBJ2-3
CDR3aa: CATSEMDRAGTDTQYF
CDR3nt: TGTGCCACCAGTGAGATGGACAGGGCCGGCACAGATACGCAGTATTTT

abundance: many
v_gene: TRBV5-8
d_gene: NA
j_gene: TRBJ2-6
CDR3aa: CASSRRDASSGANVLTF
CDR3nt: TGTGCCAGCAGCAGGCGGGACGCGAGCTCTGGGGCCAACGTCCTGACTTTC

abundance: NA
v_gene: TRBV19
d_gene: TRBD2
j_gene: TRBJ2-1
CDR3aa: CASTTWGGSSYNEQFF
CDR3nt: TGTGCCAGTACCACCTGGGGGGGTAGCTCCTACAATGAGCAGTTCTTC

abundance: many
v_gene: TRBV7-3
d_gene: TRBD1
j_gene: TRBJ1-2
CDR3aa: CASSSLAGGDGYTF
CDR3nt: TGTGCCAGCAGCTCCCTTGCAGGGGGAGATGGCTACACCTTC

abundance: few
v_gene: TRBV20-1
d_gene: NA
j_gene: TRBJ2-7
CDR3aa: CSASGVGVYEQYF
CDR3nt: TGCAGTGCTAGTGGGGTAGGAGTCTACGAGCAGTACTTC

abundance: many
v_gene: TRBV20-1
d_gene: NA
j_gene: TRBJ2-1
CDR3aa: CSAREGSNEQFF
CDR3nt: TGCAGTGCTAGAGAGGGGTCCAATGAGCAGTTCTTC

abundance: many
v_gene: TRBV7-6
d_gene: TRBD2
j_gene: TRBJ2-2
CDR3aa: CASSPAGGSRWELFF
CDR3nt: TGTGCCAGCAGCCCCGCCGGCGGGAGCCGTTGGGAGCTGTTTTTT

abundance: many
v_gene: TRBV6-5
d_gene: TRBD2
j_gene: TRBJ2-3
CDR3aa: CASSYVAGGSTDTQYF
CDR3nt: TGTGCCAGCAGTTATGTAGCGGGGGGAAGCACAGATACGCAGTATTTT

abundance: many
v_gene: TRBV6-2/TRBV6-3
d_gene: NA
j_gene: TRBJ2-2
CDR3aa: CASTSTGELFF
CDR3nt: TGTGCCAGCACCTCCACCGGGGAGCTGTTTTTT

abundance: many
v_gene: TRBV30
d_gene: TRBD2
j_gene: TRBJ2-7
CDR3aa: CAWSISSGLYEQYF
CDR3nt: TGTGCCTGGAGTATCTCTAGCGGTCTTTACGAGCAGTACTTC

abundance: NA
v_gene: TRBV24-1
d_gene: NA
j_gene: TRBJ2-2
CDR3aa: CATSGAGKNTGELFF
CDR3nt: TGTGCCACCAGTGGAGCAGGGAAGAACACCGGGGAGCTGTTTTTT

abundance: few
v_gene: TRBV2
d_gene: NA
j_gene: TRBJ2-7
CDR3aa: CASSGGRWQRDEQYF
CDR3nt: TGTGCCAGCAGCGGCGGGCGGTGGCAGCGGGACGAGCAGTACTTC

abundance: many
v_gene: TRBV5-1
d_gene: TRBD1
j_gene: TRBJ2-3
CDR3aa: CASSLEGAGTDTQYF
CDR3nt: TGCGCCAGCAGCTTGGAGGGGGCGGGCACAGATACGCAGTATTTT

abundance: few
v_gene: TRBV12-3/TRBV12-4
d_gene: TRBD2
j_gene: TRBJ2-5
CDR3aa: CASSSAGSGGARETQYF
CDR3nt: TGTGCCAGCAGCTCGGCTGGTAGCGGGGGGGCACGTGAGACCCAGTACTTC

abundance: many
v_gene: TRBV27
d_gene: NA
j_gene: TRBJ1-4
CDR3aa: CASSLTPYREKLFF
CDR3nt: TGTGCCAGCAGTTTAACCCCTTACCGGGAAAAACTGTTTTTT

abundance: many
v_gene: TRBV6-2/TRBV6-3
d_gene: TRBD2
j_gene: TRBJ2-7
CDR3aa: CASSSLAGVTYEQYF
CDR3nt: TGTGCCAGCAGTTCTCTAGCGGGGGTAACCTACGAGCAGTACTTC

abundance: many
v_gene: TRBV27
d_gene: TRBD1
j_gene: TRBJ2-7
CDR3aa: CASGDSHYEQYF
CDR3nt: TGTGCCAGTGGGGACAGCCACTACGAGCAGTACTTC

abundance: NA
v_gene: TRBV18
d_gene: NA
j_gene: TRBJ2-1
CDR3aa: CASSPYREDLYNEQFF
CDR3nt: TGTGCCAGCTCACCGTATAGGGAGGATCTCTACAATGAGCAGTTCTTC

abundance: many
v_gene: TRBV5-1
d_gene: NA
j_gene: TRBJ2-7
CDR3aa: CASSLAGLSYEQYF
CDR3nt: TGCGCCAGCAGCCTTGCAGGCCTGAGCTACGAGCAGTACTTC

abundance: NA
v_gene: TRBV28
d_gene: TRBD1
j_gene: TRBJ2-7
CDR3aa: CASGPGPGGYEQYF
CDR3nt: TGTGCCAGCGGCCCCGGGCCAGGGGGCTACGAGCAGTACTTC

abundance: many
v_gene: TRBV10-3
d_gene: TRBD1
j_gene: TRBJ1-3
CDR3aa: CATRDSNSGNTIYF
CDR3nt: TGTGCCACCCGGGACAGCAATTCTGGAAACACCATATATTTT